The 3 T cell receptor beta chains listed next were all sequenced from one sample in a study of sequential checkpoint blockade in melanoma. The protocol was immunoSEQ multiplex PCR, while the TCRdb copy is restricted to in-frame clones and leaves out a portion. The sample has 40,000 or so clones, 80% to 90% seen once. The treatment denotes: randomized to nivolumab then ipilimumab (arm A) or the reverse (arm B). The sample was CD8+ T cells sorted from blood (inferred from file names), taken from a patient given nivolumab and ipilimumab in sequence. The receptor source for this set is a human donor with melanoma.

The V gene is TRBV30, the J gene TRBJ1-1; weak D call: TRBD1 (6 bases). The CDR3 covers 14 residues. The V gene lost 4 bases and the J gene lost 5 bases, with 17 bases spanning the gap. Germline loops: CDR1 GTSNPN, CDR2 SVGIG (reference sequence). The CDR3: CAWTLTGPGTEAFF. CDR3 in DNA: TGTGCCTGGACCCTGACAGGCCCCGGGACTGAAGCTTTCTTT. Full variable domain (rest looked up from reference TRBV30 and TRBJ1-1): SQTIHQWPATLVQPVGSPLSLECTVEGTSNPNLYWYRQAAGRGLQLLFYSVGIGQISSEVPQNLSASRPQDRQFILSSKKLLLSDSGFYLCAWTLTGPGTEAFFGQGTRLTVV.

The chain has TRBV4-1 and TRBJ2-7, with TRBD2 as a possible D gene (5 bases). The CDR3 extends over 14 amino acids. The germline V and J ends were trimmed by 1 base and 1 base, with 8 bases remaining between them. Germline assignment: CDR1 MGHRA and CDR2 YSYEKL. The CDR3: CASSQGAGSYEQYF. The CDR3, as DNA: TGCGCCAGCAGCCAAGGGGCGGGTTCCTACGAGCAGTACTTC.

The CDR3 reads CASRDRGYSYEQYV. CDR3 DNA: TGTGCCAGCAGGGACAGGGGGTACAGTTACGAGCAGTACGTC. V usage is TRBV6-6 and J usage is TRBJ2-7, with TRBD1 matching over 10 bases. Germline loops: CDR1 MNHNY, CDR2 SVGAGI (reference sequence). V was clipped by 6 bases and J by 4 bases; unmatched bases: 6. This CDR3 has 14 amino acids.